What follows are 6 T cell receptor beta chains derived from one specimen sequenced in a study of regulatory T cells in long-lasting Graves disease. Stated time point: newly diagnosed GD, antithyroid drugs for less than 3 months. Preparation of the TCR library used RNA extracted from PBMCs. Combining iRepertoire HTBI primers with Arm-PCR of CDR3 regions, the authors built TCR beta libraries. TCRdb reprocessed the multiplex PCR reads with MiXCR, giving one entry per CDR3 protein. The sample yields over 500,000 distinct CDR3 sequences, 15% to 20% seen once. The same data also went into a second study, on T cells in Graves' hyperthyroidism and ophthalmopathy.

Source: peripheral blood mononuclear cells (PBMCs), taken at new diagnosis, from a patient treated with antithyroid drugs. The source is a man aged 18 to 29 with Graves disease.

The rearrangement links TRBV11-2 to TRBJ2-5; 10 bases are shared with TRBD1. Germline loops: CDR1 SGHAT, CDR2 FQNNGV. The CDR3 has 17 amino acids. Unmatched junction bases numbered 9, after V lost 1 base and J lost 4 bases. The CDR3 nucleotides read TGTGCCAGCAGCTTAGCCAGGGACAGGGGAAGAGGAGAGACCCAGTACTTC. It codes for CASSLARDRGRGETQYF.

The table lists this clonotype with many counts. The chain links TRBV6-2 or TRBV6-3 to TRBJ1-4; 8 bases fit TRBD1. In germline, CDR1 is MNHEY, CDR2 SVGEGT. CDR3 length: 14 residues. The V gene end was trimmed by 7 bases and the J gene end by 5 bases; junction bases not matched to a gene: 6. CDR3 region: CASMPGQANEKLFF. Written as DNA, the CDR3 is TGTGCCAGCATGCCGGGACAGGCGAATGAAAAACTGTTTTTT.

This clonotype was counted between two and nine times. The V gene is TRBV30, the J gene TRBJ1-2, with TRBD1 matching over 8 bases. CDR1 is GTSNPN, CDR2 SVGIG, per germline (reference sequence). This CDR3 has 15 residues. With V trimmed by 1 base and J by 3 bases, 7 bases remained unmatched. In nucleotides, the CDR3 is TGTGCCTGGAGTGAATTTCCGGGACAGGACTATGGCTACACCTTC. Its protein is CAWSEFPGQDYGYTF.

The V and J genes are TRBV3-1 and TRBJ2-5, with a weak D call TRBD1 (6 bases). Germline V lookup: CDR1 LGHDT, CDR2 YNNKEL (reference sequence). The CDR3 sequence is 13 residues long. The V gene lost 2 bases and the J gene lost 4 bases, with 8 bases spanning the gap. CDR3 sequence reads: CASSQTRGETQYF. Written as DNA, the CDR3 is TGTGCCAGCAGCCAAACCAGGGGAGAGACCCAGTACTTC.

Only a few counts were recorded for this clonotype. The CDR3 coding sequence is TGCGCCAGCAGCGGGGGACAGGGGTTGAGAACTGAAGCTTTCTTT. Encoded protein: CASSGGQGLRTEAFF. This rearrangement joins TRBV5-1 to TRBJ1-1; 10 nucleotides agree with TRBD1. Looked up from germline, CDR1 is SGHRS and CDR2 is YFSETQ. CDR3 size: 15 residues. Trimming at V came to 4 bases and at J to 5 bases, leaving 8 bases not matched to a gene.

This clonotype turned up a few times. This chain uses TRBV20-1 with TRBJ2-1, with 8 nucleotides matching TRBD2. This CDR3 spans 15 amino acids. Germline CDR1 is DFQATT and CDR2 is SNEGSKA (reference sequence). Trimming took 1 base from V and 3 from J; bases not matched to a gene: 5. The CDR3 DNA follows: TGCAGTGCTAGAGTCTCGGGACTAGTCTACAATGAGCAGTTCTTC. Encoded protein: CSARVSGLVYNEQFF.